Given below is one T cell receptor beta chain in context. Its antigen is currently unknown. The data derive from a study of T cells expressing NK-cell markers. The study's findings and limits: NKG2C+ dominant clonotypes from over 5 donors made up about 1.0-7.0% of CD8+ T cells. One observes that, in several donors, these clonotypes were also the leading ones within the CD3+CD56-NKG2C+ fraction. It remained uncertain whether the expanded NKG2C+ T cell clones were specific for HCMV antigens.

TCRdb reanalyzed the 5' RACE reads, giving one entry per CDR3 protein sequence and no DNA. The sample table sets out over 150,000 distinct CDR3 sequences. This TCR came from a woman between 45 and 65 years old in good health. Sequencing input: blood T cells: a sorted CD56 or NKG2C T cell subset, CD4+ or CD8+ T cells, or bulk PBMC T cells (not recorded which).

CDR3 region: CSAIPVGSNEQFF. The chain joins TRBV29-1 to TRBJ2-1. The length of the CDR3 is 13 residues. The germline gives CDR1 SQVTM, CDR2 ANQGSEA.